Listed here are 22 T cell receptor beta chains from one sample, sequenced in a study of STAT5B mutations in CD4+ large granular lymphocyte leukemia. Sequencing was performed with immunoSEQ multiplex PCR; in TCRdb, only in-frame clones are kept and a portion is missing. In the table there are fewer than 25,000 clones, approximately 84% of which are singletons. The sample taken for sequencing was CD4+ T cells from blood buffy coats. All receptors derive from a human donor in good health.

The chain links TRBV9 to TRBJ1-2, with a weak D call TRBD1 (5 bases). Per the germline V gene, CDR1 is SGDLS and CDR2 is YYNGEE. Trimming stripped 1 base from V and 6 bases from J, with 19 bases between. This CDR3 spans 16 amino acids. The CDR3 reads CASSVLERGVGDGYTF. In DNA, the CDR3 is TGTGCCAGCAGCGTATTAGAGCGGGGCGTGGGCGATGGCTACACCTTC.

The chain employs TRBV15 and TRBJ2-5, with no clear D. Per germline, CDR1 LNHNV and CDR2 YYDKDF (reference sequence). V shed 0 bases and J shed 2 bases, with 10 bases lying between them. This CDR3 contains 15 residues. The chain's CDR3 is CATSRDRLPQETQYF. The CDR3 nucleotides read TGTGCCACCAGCAGAGATCGGCTGCCGCAAGAGACCCAGTACTTC. Combining the CDR3 with reference TRBV15 and TRBJ2-5 gives the whole variable domain DAMVIQNPRYQVTQFGKPVTLSCSQTLNHNVMYWYQQKSSQAPKLLFHYYDKDFNNEADTPDNFQSRRPNTSFCFLDIRSPGLGDTAMYLCATSRDRLPQETQYFGPGTRLLVL.

The chain is built from TRBV7-2 and TRBJ2-7; 7 bases match TRBD2. The CDR3 totals 16 residues. Per germline, CDR1 SGHTA and CDR2 FQGNSA. The V gene end was trimmed by 5 bases and the J gene end by 2 bases; junction bases not matched to a gene: 12. In DNA form, the CDR3 reads TGTGCCAGCAGCCGCTCGGGGGGAGGGAGCGCCTACGAGCAGTACTTC. It specifies CASSRSGGGSAYEQYF.

The chain has TRBV30 and TRBJ2-7, with TRBD2 matching 8 bases. The J segment lost 2 bases and the V segment lost 3 bases, leaving 6 bases of the junction unmatched. CDR1 and CDR2 (germline): GTSNPN, SVGIG (reference sequence). This CDR3 spans 14 amino acids. The CDR3 DNA sequence: TGTGCCTGGAGACGGGAGGGAGGGACCTACGAGCAGTACTTC. Encoded protein: CAWRREGGTYEQYF.

This sequence joins TRBV10-2 and TRBJ2-7; weak D call: TRBD2 (5 bases). Germline CDR1 WSHSY, CDR2 SAAADI. CDR3 size: 13 residues. Trimming took off 1 base at V and 6 bases at J, with 10 bases between the two ends. CDR3 in amino acids: CASSEFGEGEQYF. The CDR3 DNA sequence: TGCGCCAGCAGTGAGTTCGGCGAGGGCGAGCAGTACTTC.

This clone was seen only a few times. The chain combines TRBV14 with TRBJ1-1, with a possible D match to TRBD1 (6 bases). V dropped 0 bases and J dropped 4 bases, with 12 bases sitting between them. Germline CDR1 reads SGHDN; CDR2 reads FVKESK. CDR3 size: 15 residues. CDR3 residues: CASSQEPGQLTEAFF. The CDR3 DNA reads as TGTGCCAGCAGCCAAGAACCTGGACAGCTCACTGAAGCTTTCTTT. The full variable domain, in which reference TRBV14 and TRBJ1-1 provide the parts outside the CDR3, is EAGVTQFPSHSVIEKGQTVTLRCDPISGHDNLYWYRRVMGKEIKFLLHFVKESKQDESGMPNNRFLAERTGGTYSTLKVQPAELEDSGVYFCASSQEPGQLTEAFFGQGTRLTVV.

J is TRBJ2-1 and V is TRBV2, with D maybe TRBD1 (5 bases). The CDR3 is made up of 13 amino acids. The germline gives CDR1 SNHLY, CDR2 FYNNEI. Trimming took 4 bases from V and 3 from J, leaving 7 bases between them. The CDR3 sequence is CASSGQGYNEQFF. In nucleotides, the CDR3 is TGTGCCAGCAGTGGTCAGGGCTACAATGAGCAGTTCTTC.

The sample holds a few counts of this clone. The V and J genes are TRBV19 and TRBJ2-2, with D perhaps matching TRBD1 (5 bases). Germline loops: CDR1 LNHDA, CDR2 SQIVND (reference sequence). CDR3 size: 13 residues. The V end lost 4 bases, the J end lost 5 bases, and 8 bases lay between the germline ends. This CDR3 is CASSRQKTGELFF. The CDR3 DNA reads as TGTGCCAGTAGTAGACAGAAGACCGGGGAGCTGTTTTTT.

The chain joins TRBV25-1 to TRBJ1-4; D remains ambiguous. Trimming removed 0 bases from V and 5 bases from J, with 7 bases in between. There are 14 residues in the CDR3. Germline CDR1 is MGHDK and CDR2 is SYGVNS. CDR3 region: CASSEYVGNEKLFF. DNA for the CDR3: TGTGCCAGCAGTGAATATGTAGGGAATGAAAAACTGTTTTTT.

This clone was observed a handful of times. The chain recombines TRBV7-7 with TRBJ2-1, with 10 bases identical to TRBD2. The V and J ends lost 1 base and 6 bases, in that order; junction bases with no gene match: 6. The germline V gene has CDR1 SSHAT and CDR2 FNYEAQ (reference sequence). This CDR3 spans 16 amino acids. DNA of the CDR3: TGTGCCAGCAGCTTAGGAAGCGGGAGGGCCTTCAATGAGCAGTTCTTC. Translation: CASSLGSGRAFNEQFF.

The CDR3 DNA sequence: TGTGCCAGCAGGGGGACTAGCGGGAGCCACAATGAGCAGTTCTTC. Protein sequence: CASRGTSGSHNEQFF. The V gene is TRBV6-1, the J gene TRBJ2-1, with 14 nucleotides matching TRBD2. Germline CDR1 MNHNS, CDR2 SASEGT. The CDR3 runs to 15 residues. Trimming removed 6 bases from V and 5 bases from J; junction bases left unmatched: 3.

The J gene is TRBJ2-3, the V gene TRBV9; D remains unclear. V shed 3 bases and J shed 5 bases, with 10 bases lying between them. CDR1 and CDR2 (germline): SGDLS, YYNGEE. The CDR3 totals 13 residues. The CDR3 reads CASSAGWEDTQYF. The CDR3 DNA reads as TGTGCCAGCAGCGCCGGGTGGGAAGATACGCAGTATTTT. Drawing the rest from reference TRBV9 and TRBJ2-3, the complete variable domain is DSGVTQTPKHLITATGQRVTLRCSPRSGDLSVYWYQQSLDQGLQFLIQYYNGEERAKGNILERFSAQQFPDLHSELNLSSLELGDSALYFCASSAGWEDTQYFGPGTRLTVL.

The chain employs TRBV30 and TRBJ1-2; 7 bases align to TRBD1. The CDR3 extends over 16 amino acids. V was pared by 0 bases and J by 1 base, with 8 bases of the junction left unmatched. Germline V gene sequence: CDR1 GTSNPN, CDR2 SVGIG (reference sequence). The CDR3 is CAWSVIQGFFNYGYTF. In DNA form, the CDR3 reads TGTGCCTGGAGTGTCATACAGGGGTTCTTTAACTATGGCTACACCTTC.

J is TRBJ2-7 and V is TRBV19; the match to TRBD1 covers 8 bases. Germline CDR1 and CDR2: LNHDA and SQIVND (reference sequence). This CDR3 region has 14 residues. The J segment lost 5 bases and the V segment lost 3 bases, leaving 6 bases of the junction unmatched. CDR3 coding DNA: TGTGCCAGTAGTATGGGCAGGGGGCAAAACGAGCAGTACTTC. It is translated as CASSMGRGQNEQYF.

The rearrangement uses TRBV19 and TRBJ2-2; tentatively, D is TRBD2 (6 bases). Germline-derived CDR1 and CDR2 are LNHDA and SQIVND (reference sequence). V was pared by 7 bases and J by 7 bases, with 19 bases between. CDR3 length: 15 amino acids. The chain's CDR3 is CASKASGVGVGELFF. CDR3 DNA: TGTGCCAGTAAGGCGTCGGGAGTAGGCGTCGGGGAGCTGTTTTTT.

This chain connects TRBV10-3 to TRBJ2-5; possible D gene TRBD2, 5 bases. Germline values: CDR1 ENHRY, CDR2 SYGVKD. Trimming removed 4 bases from V and 5 bases from J, with 17 bases in between. The CDR3 contains 15 residues. CDR3 nucleotides: TGTGCCATCAGTGCCCCGGGGTCCTCGGGGGAGACCCAGTACTTC. It yields the protein CAISAPGSSGETQYF.

V and J are TRBV6-5 and TRBJ2-7; D possibly corresponds to TRBD1 (5 bases). CDR3 length equals 14 residues. V lost 6 bases, J lost 3 bases, and 15 bases lay in between. Germline V CDR1 and CDR2: MNHEY, SVGAGI. The CDR3 DNA is TGTGCCAGCAGACGACAGTCACTCTTCTACGAGCAGTACTTC. It translates to CASRRQSLFYEQYF.

The rearrangement joins TRBV9 to TRBJ2-2; TRBD2 matches 12 bases. The CDR3 extends over 18 amino acids. After removal of 0 bases from V and 1 base from J, the junction contained 4 bases not matched to a gene. Per germline, CDR1 SGDLS and CDR2 YYNGEE. For the CDR3, the DNA is TGTGCCAGCAGCGTAGGGCTAGCGGGAGGGCGGAACACCGGGGAGCTGTTTTTT. Protein sequence: CASSVGLAGGRNTGELFF.

The chain carries TRBV19 and TRBJ2-2; 8 nucleotides line up with TRBD2. With 5 bases clipped from V and 6 bases from J, the junction kept 11 bases outside the gene matches. Germline V gene data show CDR1 as LNHDA and CDR2 as SQIVND (reference sequence). The CDR3 consists of 16 residues. CDR3 residues: CASSSGGLGHAGELFF. The CDR3 coding sequence is TGTGCCAGTAGTTCGGGGGGACTAGGTCATGCCGGGGAGCTGTTTTTT.

The chain carries TRBV25-1 and TRBJ2-3; 8 bases map to TRBD2. Germline CDR1 reads MGHDK; CDR2 reads SYGVNS. Trimming removed 4 bases from V and 1 base from J; junction bases left unmatched: 10. The CDR3 is made up of 17 amino acids. CDR3 sequence: CASSGNLRREGTDTQYF. The DNA of the CDR3 is TGTGCCAGCAGTGGAAACCTCCGGCGGGAGGGCACAGATACGCAGTATTTT.

The J gene is TRBJ1-1, the V gene TRBV25-1; 9 nucleotides agree with TRBD1. The length of the CDR3 is 13 residues. With V trimmed by 8 bases and J by 7 bases, 8 bases remained unmatched. The germline gives CDR1 MGHDK, CDR2 SYGVNS. The CDR3 here is CASETGGFREAFF. CDR3 nucleotides: TGTGCCAGCGAGACAGGGGGGTTCCGTGAAGCTTTCTTT.

This clone was recorded once. This chain joins TRBV2 and TRBJ1-5; D gene unclear. Trimming took 5 bases from V and 4 from J, leaving 9 bases between them. Looked up from germline, CDR1 is SNHLY and CDR2 is FYNNEI. This CDR3 spans 13 amino acids. CDR3 loop: CASSSRPNQPQHF. CDR3 coding DNA: TGTGCCAGCAGTTCTCGCCCTAATCAGCCCCAGCATTTT.